Listed below are T cell receptor beta chains from one sample, sequenced in a study of metastatic and nonmetastatic thyroid tumors. Using MiXCR, TCRdb reanalyzed the PCR reads. Found here are about 89,000 clones, 9.5% to 15% of them singletons; the top ten hold 7% to 9%. The sample was tumor tissue. These receptors originate from a female donor with papillary thyroid cancer or a benign thyroid nodule (not recorded which). Some clones in this sample may be carry-over from other donors' samples. Each CDR3 is given with its conserved first and last residue. The order of the fields is V gene, J gene, clone size, D gene, CDR3 protein, CDR3 DNA. A D gene is named only where the DNA matches it firmly. Not all rows give a size; the values are once, few, many and, for expanded clones, a class.

v_call: TRBV4-2; j_call: TRBJ2-1; clone_size: many; d_call: TRBD2; cdr3_aa: CASSPGGGNEQFF; cdr3_nt: TGTGCCAGCAGCCCGGGAGGTGGGAATGAGCAGTTCTTC
v_call: TRBV2; j_call: TRBJ1-1; clone_size: many; d_call: .; cdr3_aa: CASSSDRMNTEAFF; cdr3_nt: TGTGCCAGCAGTTCGGACAGAATGAACACTGAAGCTTTCTTT
v_call: TRBV9; j_call: TRBJ1-6; clone_size: many; d_call: .; cdr3_aa: CASSVEGGSPLHF; cdr3_nt: TGTGCCAGCAGCGTAGAGGGGGGCTCACCCCTCCACTTT
v_call: TRBV11-3; j_call: TRBJ1-6; clone_size: many; d_call: .; cdr3_aa: CASSLISGPNSPLHF; cdr3_nt: TGTGCCAGCAGCTTAATTTCGGGTCCAAATTCACCCCTCCACTTT
v_call: TRBV7-3; j_call: TRBJ2-7; clone_size: many; d_call: .; cdr3_aa: CASSPAPTGAYEQYF; cdr3_nt: TGTGCCAGCAGCCCAGCACCGACAGGTGCCTACGAGCAGTACTTC
v_call: TRBV5-8; j_call: TRBJ2-7; clone_size: many; d_call: .; cdr3_aa: CASSLDRDIEQYF; cdr3_nt: TGTGCCAGCAGCTTGGACAGGGATATCGAGCAGTACTTC
v_call: TRBV28; j_call: TRBJ1-5; clone_size: many; d_call: .; cdr3_aa: CASRWDNSNQPQHF; cdr3_nt: TGTGCCAGCAGGTGGGACAATAGCAATCAGCCCCAGCATTTT
v_call: TRBV6-5; j_call: TRBJ2-7; clone_size: many; d_call: .; cdr3_aa: CASSYSNRVNRIYEQYF; cdr3_nt: TGTGCCAGCAGTTACTCGAATCGGGTGAATCGGATCTACGAGCAGTACTTC
v_call: TRBV27; j_call: TRBJ2-3; clone_size: many; d_call: .; cdr3_aa: CASSLSPSSTDTQYF; cdr3_nt: TGTGCCAGCAGTTTATCCCCTTCTAGCACAGATACGCAGTATTTT
v_call: TRBV6-2/TRBV6-3; j_call: TRBJ2-7; clone_size: many; d_call: .; cdr3_aa: CASSNPARRLDMNYEQYF; cdr3_nt: TGTGCCAGCAGCAACCCCGCCCGGCGCCTTGATATGAACTACGAGCAGTACTTC
v_call: TRBV7-2; j_call: TRBJ1-6; clone_size: .; d_call: .; cdr3_aa: CASSSRGGYNSPLHF; cdr3_nt: TGTGCCAGCAGCTCCCGAGGGGGATATAATTCACCCCTCCACTTT
v_call: TRBV2; j_call: TRBJ2-2; clone_size: many; d_call: TRBD2; cdr3_aa: CASSTGTSGARTGELFF; cdr3_nt: TGTGCCAGCAGTACCGGGACTAGCGGAGCCCGTACCGGGGAGCTGTTTTTT
v_call: TRBV29-1; j_call: TRBJ2-1; clone_size: few; d_call: .; cdr3_aa: CSVEGLPRDFHFNEQFF; cdr3_nt: TGCAGCGTTGAAGGCCTACCCCGGGACTTCCACTTCAATGAGCAGTTCTTC
v_call: TRBV20-1; j_call: TRBJ2-1; clone_size: many; d_call: .; cdr3_aa: CSAKTSDEQFF; cdr3_nt: TGCAGTGCCAAAACTAGTGATGAGCAGTTCTTC
v_call: TRBV4-2; j_call: TRBJ1-2; clone_size: many; d_call: .; cdr3_aa: CASSQGLDSNYGYTF; cdr3_nt: TGTGCCAGCAGCCAAGGGTTGGACAGTAACTATGGCTACACCTTC
v_call: TRBV30; j_call: TRBJ1-4; clone_size: .; d_call: .; cdr3_aa: CAWSAGAREKLFF; cdr3_nt: TGTGCCTGGAGTGCCGGGGCTCGAGAAAAACTGTTTTTT
v_call: TRBV5-1; j_call: TRBJ2-1; clone_size: many; d_call: TRBD2; cdr3_aa: CASSLGTSNEQFF; cdr3_nt: TGCGCCAGCAGCTTGGGGACTAGCAATGAGCAGTTCTTC
v_call: TRBV20-1; j_call: TRBJ2-1; clone_size: few; d_call: .; cdr3_aa: CSAIPGLAEQFF; cdr3_nt: TGCAGTGCTATCCCCGGTCTAGCTGAGCAGTTCTTC
v_call: TRBV30; j_call: TRBJ1-5; clone_size: many; d_call: .; cdr3_aa: CAWSRDGWNQPQHF; cdr3_nt: TGTGCCTGGAGTAGAGACGGGTGGAATCAGCCCCAGCATTTT
v_call: TRBV5-4; j_call: TRBJ2-7; clone_size: many; d_call: .; cdr3_aa: CASSLGAGYEQYF; cdr3_nt: TGTGCCAGCAGCTTGGGAGCAGGCTACGAGCAGTACTTC
v_call: TRBV5-1; j_call: TRBJ1-2; clone_size: many; d_call: .; cdr3_aa: CASSPSTGSDGYTF; cdr3_nt: TGCGCCAGCAGCCCATCGACAGGCTCGGATGGCTACACCTTC
v_call: TRBV2; j_call: TRBJ1-1; clone_size: many; d_call: .; cdr3_aa: CASGFAFF; cdr3_nt: TGTGCCAGCGGTTTTGCTTTCTTT
v_call: TRBV12-5; j_call: TRBJ2-5; clone_size: .; d_call: .; cdr3_aa: CASGTGGPGETQYF; cdr3_nt: TGTGCTAGTGGTACTGGCGGCCCAGGAGAGACCCAGTACTTC
v_call: TRBV12-3/TRBV12-4; j_call: TRBJ2-1; clone_size: .; d_call: TRBD2; cdr3_aa: CASNPRWGTRYNEQFF; cdr3_nt: TGTGCCAGCAATCCCAGATGGGGGACTAGGTACAATGAGCAGTTCTTC
v_call: TRBV5-1; j_call: TRBJ2-5; clone_size: many; d_call: .; cdr3_aa: CASSHLKETQYF; cdr3_nt: TGCGCCAGCAGCCACTTAAAGGAGACCCAGTACTTC
v_call: TRBV7-6; j_call: TRBJ1-2; clone_size: many; d_call: .; cdr3_aa: CASSRSLGSGGYTF; cdr3_nt: TGTGCCAGCAGCCGATCCCTTGGGAGCGGGGGCTACACCTTC
v_call: TRBV19; j_call: TRBJ2-5; clone_size: many; d_call: TRBD2; cdr3_aa: CASSIGTSRPETQYF; cdr3_nt: TGTGCCAGTAGTATTGGGACTAGCAGGCCGGAGACCCAGTACTTC
v_call: TRBV30; j_call: TRBJ1-6; clone_size: many; d_call: TRBD1; cdr3_aa: CADRGSISDSPLHF; cdr3_nt: TGTGCCGACAGGGGCAGTATCTCCGATTCACCCCTCCACTTT
v_call: TRBV10-3; j_call: TRBJ2-1; clone_size: many; d_call: TRBD1; cdr3_aa: CAISESTPQGLSNEQFF; cdr3_nt: TGTGCCATCAGTGAGTCGACTCCACAGGGGCTGAGCAATGAGCAGTTCTTC
v_call: TRBV11-2; j_call: TRBJ2-3; clone_size: many; d_call: .; cdr3_aa: CASSLTGGSRPDTQYF; cdr3_nt: TGTGCCAGCAGCTTAACTGGGGGCTCCCGGCCAGATACGCAGTATTTT
v_call: TRBV3-1; j_call: TRBJ1-5; clone_size: many; d_call: .; cdr3_aa: CASSQQGNQPQHF; cdr3_nt: TGTGCCAGCAGCCAGCAAGGGAATCAGCCCCAGCATTTT
v_call: TRBV27; j_call: TRBJ1-2; clone_size: many; d_call: TRBD1; cdr3_aa: CASSPHAGQRVVGYTF; cdr3_nt: TGTGCCAGCAGTCCTCACGCGGGACAGAGGGTCGTTGGCTACACCTTC
v_call: TRBV20-1; j_call: TRBJ2-7; clone_size: many; d_call: TRBD2; cdr3_aa: CSARQGRGVVAGEQYF; cdr3_nt: TGCAGTGCTAGGCAAGGACGGGGGGTAGTGGCGGGAGAGCAGTACTTC
v_call: TRBV29-1; j_call: TRBJ2-5; clone_size: many; d_call: .; cdr3_aa: CSVVPGGIRETQYF; cdr3_nt: TGCAGCGTTGTCCCCGGGGGTATTAGGGAGACCCAGTACTTC
v_call: TRBV29-1; j_call: TRBJ1-2; clone_size: .; d_call: TRBD1; cdr3_aa: CSVDRQGAKGHTF; cdr3_nt: TGCAGCGTTGATCGACAGGGGGCGAAAGGCCACACCTTC
v_call: TRBV7-2; j_call: TRBJ2-5; clone_size: many; d_call: .; cdr3_aa: CASSTDPRGETQYF; cdr3_nt: TGTGCCAGCAGCACCGACCCTCGGGGGGAGACCCAGTACTTC
v_call: TRBV6-2/TRBV6-3; j_call: TRBJ2-5; clone_size: many; d_call: .; cdr3_aa: CASRRTMQETQYF; cdr3_nt: TGTGCCAGCAGGAGGACGATGCAAGAGACCCAGTACTTC
v_call: TRBV16; j_call: TRBJ2-5; clone_size: .; d_call: TRBD1; cdr3_aa: CASSPWWGGTGVRETQYF; cdr3_nt: TGTGCCAGCAGCCCCTGGTGGGGGGGGACAGGGGTACGAGAGACCCAGTACTTC
v_call: TRBV12-3/TRBV12-4; j_call: TRBJ1-1; clone_size: many; d_call: .; cdr3_aa: CASMGEGENTEAFF; cdr3_nt: TGTGCCAGCATGGGGGAGGGAGAGAACACTGAAGCTTTCTTT
v_call: TRBV9; j_call: TRBJ1-1; clone_size: many; d_call: .; cdr3_aa: CASSVEGGTEAFF; cdr3_nt: TGTGCCAGCAGCGTAGAAGGCGGCACTGAAGCTTTCTTT
v_call: TRBV20-1; j_call: TRBJ2-2; clone_size: many; d_call: .; cdr3_aa: CSARDLRAGAGELFF; cdr3_nt: TGCAGTGCTAGAGATCTGAGAGCAGGGGCCGGGGAGCTGTTTTTT
v_call: TRBV6-2/TRBV6-3; j_call: TRBJ2-1; clone_size: many; d_call: .; cdr3_aa: CASMGWGHEQFF; cdr3_nt: TGTGCCAGCATGGGGTGGGGGCATGAGCAGTTCTTC
v_call: TRBV7-6; j_call: TRBJ2-2; clone_size: many; d_call: .; cdr3_aa: CASSPLRPPGELFF; cdr3_nt: TGTGCCAGCAGCCCTCTTAGACCCCCCGGGGAGCTGTTTTTT
v_call: TRBV6-1; j_call: TRBJ2-2; clone_size: many; d_call: .; cdr3_aa: CASSAPGQHTGELFF; cdr3_nt: TGTGCCAGCAGTGCCCCTGGACAGCACACCGGGGAGCTGTTTTTT
v_call: TRBV20-1; j_call: TRBJ2-7; clone_size: many; d_call: TRBD2; cdr3_aa: CSAIGTSGISYEQYF; cdr3_nt: TGCAGTGCTATAGGGACTAGCGGAATCTCCTACGAGCAGTACTTC
v_call: TRBV20-1; j_call: TRBJ2-7; clone_size: many; d_call: .; cdr3_aa: CSARRPRGWEQYF; cdr3_nt: TGCAGTGCTAGAAGGCCCAGGGGATGGGAGCAGTACTTC
v_call: TRBV11-1; j_call: TRBJ2-1; clone_size: .; d_call: TRBD2; cdr3_aa: CASSPSFTSGRYEQFF; cdr3_nt: TGTGCCAGCAGCCCTAGTTTTACTAGCGGGAGGTATGAGCAGTTCTTC
v_call: TRBV5-1; j_call: TRBJ1-2; clone_size: many; d_call: TRBD1; cdr3_aa: CASSLARGTGALYGYTF; cdr3_nt: TGCGCCAGCAGCTTGGCCAGGGGGACAGGTGCCCTATATGGCTACACCTTC